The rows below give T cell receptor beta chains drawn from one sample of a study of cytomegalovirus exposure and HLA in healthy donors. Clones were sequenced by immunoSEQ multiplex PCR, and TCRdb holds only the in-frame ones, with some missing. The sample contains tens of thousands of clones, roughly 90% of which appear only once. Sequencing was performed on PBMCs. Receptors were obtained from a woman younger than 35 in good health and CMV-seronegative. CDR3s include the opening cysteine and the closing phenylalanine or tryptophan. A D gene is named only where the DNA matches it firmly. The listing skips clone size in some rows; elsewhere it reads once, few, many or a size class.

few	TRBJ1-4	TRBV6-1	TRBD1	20	TGTGCCAGCAGTGAAGCTCCGACAGGGTCCGTAGGAGCAACTAATGAAAAACTGTTTTTT	CASSEAPTGSVGATNEKLFF
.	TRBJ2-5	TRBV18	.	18	TGTGCCAGCTCACCATCTTGGGCGGCTAGCGTAAAACAAGAGACCCAGTACTTC	CASSPSWAASVKQETQYF
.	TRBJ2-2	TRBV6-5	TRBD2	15	TGTGCCAGCAGTACCCAGGGAGGGAGAACCGGGGAGCTGTTTTTT	CASSTQGGRTGELFF
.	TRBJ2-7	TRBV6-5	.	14	TGTGCCAGCAGTCCCAATCCGGGTCCCAACGAGCAGTACTTC	CASSPNPGPNEQYF
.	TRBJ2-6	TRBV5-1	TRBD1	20	TGCGCCAGCAGCGCCCCTGCTGGGGACAGCATTATCTCTGGGGCCAACGTCCTGACTTTC	CASSAPAGDSIISGANVLTF
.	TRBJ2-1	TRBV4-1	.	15	TGCGCCAGCAGCCACACGACAGAAAGGTACAATGAGCAGTTCTTC	CASSHTTERYNEQFF
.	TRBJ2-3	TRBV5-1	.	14	TGCGCCAGCAATTCGGGAACTACAGGGGATACGCAGTATTTT	CASNSGTTGDTQYF
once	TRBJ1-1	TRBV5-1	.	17	TGCGCCAGCAGCTTGGGTTTTGGGGCGTCCCCGGGCACTGAAGCTTTCTTT	CASSLGFGASPGTEAFF
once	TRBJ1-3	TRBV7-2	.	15	TGTGCCAGCAGCTTAGATACAGGCTCTGGAAACACCATATATTTT	CASSLDTGSGNTIYF
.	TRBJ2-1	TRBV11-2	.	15	TGTGCCAGCAGCCTTGAACGTAGCGTCTACAATGAGCAGTTCTTC	CASSLERSVYNEQFF
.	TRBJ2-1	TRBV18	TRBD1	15	TGTGCCAGCTCACCAGGACAGGGTTTGCACAATGAGCAGTTCTTC	CASSPGQGLHNEQFF
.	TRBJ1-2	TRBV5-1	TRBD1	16	TGCGCCAGCAGCTCAGGGACAGTTGCTTTGGACTATGGCTACACCTTC	CASSSGTVALDYGYTF
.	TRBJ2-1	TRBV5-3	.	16	TGTGCCAGAGGACTACCGGGGCCAGCCGCCTACAATGAGCAGTTCTTC	CARGLPGPAAYNEQFF
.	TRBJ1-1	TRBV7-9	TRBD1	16	TGTGCCAGCAGCCCCGGGACAGGGCTTACGGACAGGGAAGCTTTCTTT	CASSPGTGLTDREAFF
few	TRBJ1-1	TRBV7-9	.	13	TGTGCCAGCAGCACGGACATGAACACTGAAGCTTTCTTT	CASSTDMNTEAFF
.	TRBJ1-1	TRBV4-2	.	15	TGTGCCAGCAGCCAAGATAGAGGCAGAAACACTGAAGCTTTCTTT	CASSQDRGRNTEAFF
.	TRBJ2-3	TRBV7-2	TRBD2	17	TGTGCCAGCAGTTTTTCGGGACTAGTCCAATTCTCAGATACGCAGTATTTT	CASSFSGLVQFSDTQYF
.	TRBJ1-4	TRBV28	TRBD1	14	TGTGCCAGCAGCAAGACAGGGGGCGATGAAAAACTGTTTTTT	CASSKTGGDEKLFF
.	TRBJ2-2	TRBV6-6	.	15	TGTGCCAGCAGTCCTTCGTGGGGGGTCACCGGGGAGCTGTTTTTT	CASSPSWGVTGELFF
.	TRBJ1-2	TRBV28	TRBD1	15	TGTGCCAGCAGTACCGGACAGGGGCGTCACTATGGCTACACCTTC	CASSTGQGRHYGYTF
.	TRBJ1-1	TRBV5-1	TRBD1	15	TGCGCCAGCAGCTGGGGACAGGGGGCGAACACTGAAGCTTTCTTT	CASSWGQGANTEAFF
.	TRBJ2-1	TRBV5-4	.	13	TGTGCCAGCAGCTCAAGCTCGGGGGTGGAGCAGTTCTTC	CASSSSSGVEQFF
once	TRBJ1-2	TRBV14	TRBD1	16	TGTGCCAGCAGAGGGTCCGGGACAGGGGTTGGTGGAGGCTACACCTTC	CASRGSGTGVGGGYTF
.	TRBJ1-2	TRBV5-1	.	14	TGCGCCAGCAGCTTGGTAGGGCCAGGGGCTGGCTACACCTTC	CASSLVGPGAGYTF
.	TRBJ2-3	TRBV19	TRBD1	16	TGTGCCAGTAGTATGACTCACAGGGGATCCACAGATACGCAGTATTTT	CASSMTHRGSTDTQYF
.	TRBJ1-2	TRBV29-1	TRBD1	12	TGCAGCGTTGCCGGGACAGGGGGGGGCTACACCTTC	CSVAGTGGGYTF
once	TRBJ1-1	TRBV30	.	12	TGTGCCGGTAGGCAGGGTGGTACTGAAGCTTTCTTT	CAGRQGGTEAFF
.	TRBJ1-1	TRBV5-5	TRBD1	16	TGTGCCAGCAGCTTGGAGGGGACAGGGGGCCTTTTAGAAGCTTTCTTT	CASSLEGTGGLLEAFF
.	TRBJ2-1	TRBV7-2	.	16	TGTGCCAGCAGGGGCCCTGCCCCTAACTCCTACAATGAGCAGTTCTTC	CASRGPAPNSYNEQFF
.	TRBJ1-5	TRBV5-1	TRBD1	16	TGCGCCAGCAGCTTGAGCGGGACAGGAGGCAATCAGCCCCAGCATTTT	CASSLSGTGGNQPQHF
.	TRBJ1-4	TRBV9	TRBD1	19	TGTGCCAGCAGCGTAGGTATCGCAGGACAGGGGGCAACTAATGAAAAACTGTTTTTT	CASSVGIAGQGATNEKLFF
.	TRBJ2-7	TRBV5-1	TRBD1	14	TGCGCCAGCAGCTTGAGACAGGGTTCCTACGAGCAGTACTTC	CASSLRQGSYEQYF
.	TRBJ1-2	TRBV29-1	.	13	TGCAGCGCTAGACAGGAGGCAGCCTATGGCTACACCTTC	CSARQEAAYGYTF
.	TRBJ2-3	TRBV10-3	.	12	TGTGCCATCAAACAGGGATCTGATACGCAGTATTTT	CAIKQGSDTQYF
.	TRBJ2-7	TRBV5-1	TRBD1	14	TGCGCCAGCGCATTTGGGGGACAGGCCTACGAGCAGTACTTC	CASAFGGQAYEQYF
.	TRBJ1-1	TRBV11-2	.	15	TGTGCCAGCAGCTTAGGGCGGGCAATGAACACTGAAGCTTTCTTT	CASSLGRAMNTEAFF
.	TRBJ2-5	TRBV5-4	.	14	TGTGCCAGCAGCAATTTGGCGGAAGGAGAGACCCAGTACTTC	CASSNLAEGETQYF
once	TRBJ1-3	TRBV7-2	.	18	TGTGCCAGCAGCTTAGTTTTTGGGACTTTAAGCTCTGGAAACACCATATATTTT	CASSLVFGTLSSGNTIYF
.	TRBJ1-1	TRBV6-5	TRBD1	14	TGTGCCAGCAGGACCATGGACAGGCACACTGAAGCTTTCTTT	CASRTMDRHTEAFF
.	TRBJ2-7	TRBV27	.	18	TGTGCCAGCAGTTTATCTGCCCCGGGGTTGTCAGCTGCCTACGAGCAGTACTTC	CASSLSAPGLSAAYEQYF
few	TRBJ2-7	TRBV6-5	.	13	TGTGCCAGCAGTTCACTCGATATCTACGAGCAGTACTTC	CASSSLDIYEQYF
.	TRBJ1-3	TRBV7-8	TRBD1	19	TGTGCCAGCAGCTTGGACTTTTTCGGACAGGGCAGCTCTGGAAACACCATATATTTT	CASSLDFFGQGSSGNTIYF
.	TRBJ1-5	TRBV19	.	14	TGTGCCAGTAGTGTCGGGACAATCAATCAGCCCCAGCATTTT	CASSVGTINQPQHF
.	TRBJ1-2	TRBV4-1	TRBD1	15	TGCGCCAGCAGCCACTACGGGGACAGTAACTATGGCTACACCTTC	CASSHYGDSNYGYTF
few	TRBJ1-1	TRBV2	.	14	TGTGCCAGCAGTGAACAGGTAATGAACACTGAAGCTTTCTTT	CASSEQVMNTEAFF
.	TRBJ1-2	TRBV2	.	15	TGTGCCAGCATTCTTACTTGGGGAAGAGCGGCTGGCTACACCTTC	CASILTWGRAAGYTF
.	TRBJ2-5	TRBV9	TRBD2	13	TGTGCCAGCAGCGTAGTCGGGGGGGAGACCCAGTACTTC	CASSVVGGETQYF
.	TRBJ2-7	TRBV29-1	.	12	TGCAGCGCCCGAGGAGGGGTCCGCGAGCAGTACTTC	CSARGGVREQYF
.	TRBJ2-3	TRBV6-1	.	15	TGTGCCAGCAGTGAACGTGGGGGGGGGCCAGATACGCAGTATTTT	CASSERGGGPDTQYF
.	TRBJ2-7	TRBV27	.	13	TGTGCCAGCGCCCCCGGTGCCTCCTACGAGCAGTACTTC	CASAPGASYEQYF
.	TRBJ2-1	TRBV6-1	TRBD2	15	TGTGCCAGCAGGGAAGGACTAGCGGGAGTAAGTGAGCAGTTCTTC	CASREGLAGVSEQFF
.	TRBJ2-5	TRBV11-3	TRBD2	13	TGTGCCAGCAGCTTATCGGGGGGAGAGACCCAGTACTTC	CASSLSGGETQYF
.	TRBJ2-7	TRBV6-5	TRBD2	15	TGTGCCAGCAGTTTTCAGAGGACTAGCTCCTACGAGCAGTACTTC	CASSFQRTSSYEQYF
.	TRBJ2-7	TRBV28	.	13	TGTGCCAGCAGTCAACAGCCTGTGGCCGAGCAGTACTTC	CASSQQPVAEQYF
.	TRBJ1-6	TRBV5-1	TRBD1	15	TGCGCCAGCAGCTTCCGCCAGGGGGCAGATTCACCCCTCCACTTT	CASSFRQGADSPLHF
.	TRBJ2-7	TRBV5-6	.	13	TGTGCCAGCAGCCCGACAGGGAGGTACGAGCAGTACTTC	CASSPTGRYEQYF
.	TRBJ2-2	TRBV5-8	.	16	TGTGCCAGCAGCCCAGGGACTGATTACAACACCGGGGAGCTGTTTTTT	CASSPGTDYNTGELFF